One sample yielded the 25 T cell receptor beta chains listed below, sequenced in a study of blood T cell repertoires in COVID-19. Profiling relied on immunoSEQ multiplex PCR, and the TCRdb table lists in-frame clones only, not all of them. The profile shows 110,000 or so clones, roughly four fifths of them singletons. Material for sequencing was peripheral blood. Receptor source: a human donor in a cohort sampled during active COVID-19.

This rearrangement joins TRBV7-9 to TRBJ1-1; perhaps TRBD1 as D (6 bases). The CDR3 consists of 14 residues. Deletions cut 5 bases from V and 0 bases from J, with 10 bases between. Germline V gene lookup returns CDR1 SEHNR and CDR2 FQNEAQ (reference sequence). DNA of the CDR3: TGTGCCAGCAGCCGGACAGTCATGAACACTGAAGCTTTCTTT. Encoded protein: CASSRTVMNTEAFF.

The V and J genes are TRBV10-2 and TRBJ2-5; 7 nucleotides line up with TRBD2. CDR3 length: 13 amino acids. Looked up from germline, CDR1 is WSHSY and CDR2 is SAAADI. V shed 4 bases and J 9 bases; nucleotides not matched to a gene: 8. The chain's CDR3 is CASSAGAGTPQYF. CDR3 DNA sequence: TGCGCCAGCAGTGCAGGAGCGGGGACGCCCCAGTACTTC.

The CDR3 here is CASSRQGTNYGYTF. The CDR3, as DNA: TGTGCCAGCAGCCGACAGGGGACCAACTATGGCTACACCTTC. This chain links TRBV2 with TRBJ1-2; 8 positions match TRBD1. This CDR3 region has 14 residues. The V and J ends lost 6 bases and 2 bases, in that order; junction bases with no gene match: 5. CDR1 is SNHLY and CDR2 is FYNNEI in the germline V gene.

J is TRBJ2-3 and V is TRBV6-6, with D uncertain. The germline gives CDR1 MNHNY, CDR2 SVGAGI (reference sequence). Trimming took off 5 bases at V and 3 bases at J, with 6 bases between the two ends. This CDR3 comprises 12 residues. CDR3 sequence reads: CASSPSTDTQYF. The CDR3 DNA follows: TGTGCCAGCAGTCCCTCGACAGATACGCAGTATTTT.

The chain links TRBV19 to TRBJ2-7, with D maybe TRBD1 (5 bases). This CDR3 is built from 12 residues. Germline V gene data show CDR1 as LNHDA and CDR2 as SQIVND (reference sequence). Trimming pared 3 bases from V and 4 bases from J, leaving 7 bases between. DNA for the CDR3: TGTGCCAGTAGTATTCCAGGGTACGAGCAGTACTTC. Residues: CASSIPGYEQYF.

This sequence joins TRBV4-1 and TRBJ2-1, with 12 bases identical to TRBD2. The CDR3 spans 16 residues. Germline CDR1 reads MGHRA; CDR2 reads YSYEKL. Germline trimming cut 3 bases from V and 10 bases from J; bases unmatched to any gene: 10. CDR3 protein: CASSHTVLAGGTEQFF. CDR3 nucleotide sequence: TGCGCCAGCAGCCACACAGTACTAGCGGGGGGTACCGAGCAGTTCTTC.

This clone was detected only a few times. The chain uses TRBV28 and TRBJ2-7, with 9 bases matching TRBD1. The CDR3 has 15 residues. J gave up 2 bases and V 8 bases, and 10 bases lay outside the gene matches. Germline assignment: CDR1 MDHEN and CDR2 SYDVKM. In DNA, the CDR3 is TGTGCCAGCCAAAACGCCGGACAGGGGACCTACGAGCAGTACTTC. Its protein is CASQNAGQGTYEQYF.

The J gene is TRBJ2-3, the V gene TRBV7-2; TRBD2 aligns across 8 bases. Germline-derived CDR1 and CDR2 are SGHTA and FQGNSA. The CDR3 has 17 residues. V gave up 1 base and J gave up 2 bases; unmatched junction bases: 8. As DNA, the CDR3 is TGTGCCAGCAGCTTAGGGGTCGGGGGGGCCCACACAGATACGCAGTATTTT. Residues: CASSLGVGGAHTDTQYF.

The chain combines TRBV7-9 with TRBJ1-6; D remains unclear. Trimming stripped 8 bases from V and 7 bases from J, with 15 bases between. The CDR3 has 14 amino acids. Germline values: CDR1 SEHNR, CDR2 FQNEAQ (reference sequence). Written as DNA, the CDR3 is TGTGCCAGCGGCAAACCGGGTTCCAATTCACCCCTCCACTTT. As protein: CASGKPGSNSPLHF. Based on the CDR3 plus reference TRBV7-9 and TRBJ1-6, the full variable domain is DTGVSQNPRHKITKRGQNVTFRCDPISEHNRLYWYRQTLGQGPEFLTYFQNEAQLEKSRLLSDRFSAERPKGSFSTLEIQRTEQGDSAMYLCASGKPGSNSPLHFGNGTRLTVT.

The V gene is TRBV3-1 (or the pseudogene TRBV3-2), the J gene TRBJ2-7; possibly TRBD2 for D (6 bases). V was pared by 4 bases and J by 4 bases, with 14 bases between. CDR1 is LGHDT and CDR2 is YNNKEL in the germline V gene (reference sequence). This CDR3 spans 14 amino acids. The CDR3 loop reads CASSRRQSGYEQYF. The DNA of the CDR3 is TGTGCCAGCAGCCGCCGACAGAGCGGGTACGAGCAGTACTTC.

This chain uses TRBV10-3 with TRBJ2-4, with TRBD2 matching 11 bases. The CDR3 runs 18 residues. V shed 5 bases and J 1 base; nucleotides not matched to a gene: 10. Germline CDR1 ENHRY, CDR2 SYGVKD. In nucleotides, the CDR3 is TGTGCCATCAGTCCCGGGACTAGCGGCCTTAGGGCCAAAAACATTCAGTACTTC. Protein sequence: CAISPGTSGLRAKNIQYF.

This chain connects TRBV12-2 to TRBJ2-3; the table assigns TRBD1, which was not confirmed against the DNA. TRBV12-2 is recorded as a pseudogene. The CDR3 loop spans 13 amino acids. In DNA, the CDR3 is TGTGCAAGTCGCTTCAGATTTACAGATACGCAGTATTTT. Protein sequence: CASRFRFTDTQYF.

CDR3 nucleotides: TGTGCCAGCAGTTACTCTCGGACAGTCAGCAATCAGCCCCAGCATTTT. Its translation: CASSYSRTVSNQPQHF. The gene calls are TRBV6-2 or TRBV6-3 and TRBJ1-5; possibly TRBD1 for D (6 bases). V was clipped by 0 bases and J by 1 base, with 10 bases between them. CDR1 and CDR2 (germline): MNHEY, SVGEGT. The CDR3 totals 16 residues.

This chain uses TRBV10-3 with TRBJ2-5, with TRBD1 matching 10 bases. Germline assignment: CDR1 ENHRY and CDR2 SYGVKD. V shed 10 bases, J shed 5 bases, and the junction held 7 bases outside the gene matches. This CDR3 is 13 amino acids long. CDR3 region: CATSDRGRETQYF. The CDR3 DNA sequence: TGTGCCACCTCAGACAGGGGGCGGGAGACCCAGTACTTC.

The chain has TRBV19 and TRBJ2-6, with a possible D match to TRBD1 (6 bases). CDR1 and CDR2 from the germline V gene are LNHDA and SQIVND (reference sequence). The CDR3 spans 18 residues. Deletions cut 6 bases from V and 0 bases from J, with 18 bases between. CDR3 residues: CASSIWDIASSGANVLTF. The CDR3 DNA is TGTGCCAGTAGCATTTGGGACATAGCTAGCTCTGGGGCCAACGTCCTGACTTTC.

The chain recombines TRBV6-4 with TRBJ2-1; D gene uncertain. CDR3 length equals 13 residues. Germline V gene lookup returns CDR1 MRHNA and CDR2 SNTAGT. V lost 5 bases, J lost 9 bases, and 14 bases lay in between. The CDR3 loop is CASSSLVGAEQFF. CDR3 DNA sequence: TGTGCCAGCAGTAGCCTGGTGGGCGCTGAGCAGTTCTTC.

This clone came up a few times. This chain connects TRBV19 to TRBJ1-5, with D hard to call. Deletions cut 3 bases from V and 2 bases from J, with 14 bases between. The CDR3 consists of 16 residues. Germline loops: CDR1 LNHDA, CDR2 SQIVND (reference sequence). The CDR3 loop reads CASSMTGRSGNQPQHF. Written as DNA, the CDR3 is TGTGCCAGTAGTATGACCGGCAGGTCAGGCAATCAGCCCCAGCATTTT.

Remarks on this clone: Other nucleotide sequences from this sample produce the same CDR3. J is TRBJ2-7 and V is TRBV6-6; perhaps TRBD1 as D (6 bases). The CDR3 spans 14 residues. Deletions cut 2 bases from V and 7 bases from J, with 15 bases between. Germline loops: CDR1 MNHNY, CDR2 SVGAGI (reference sequence). For the CDR3, the DNA is TGTGCCAGCAGTTACCTACGGACAGACAAAGAGCAGTACTTC. Translation gives CASSYLRTDKEQYF.

The J gene is TRBJ2-7, the V gene TRBV2, with D uncertain. The CDR3 is 15 amino acids. Germline V lookup: CDR1 SNHLY, CDR2 FYNNEI. V lost 1 base, J lost 0 bases, and 10 bases lay in between. The CDR3 is CASSEGLLSSYEQYF. In DNA, the CDR3 is TGTGCCAGCAGTGAAGGACTGCTGAGCTCCTACGAGCAGTACTTC. The whole variable domain, filled in from reference TRBV2 and TRBJ2-7, reads EPEVTQTPSHQVTQMGQEVILRCVPISNHLYFYWYRQILGQKVEFLVSFYNNEISEKSEIFDDQFSVERPDGSNFTLKIRSTKLEDSAMYFCASSEGLLSSYEQYFGPGTRLTVT.

The chain is built from TRBV5-6 and TRBJ2-7, with D possibly being TRBD2 (6 bases). V gave up 3 bases and J gave up 13 bases, with 14 bases separating them. Germline V gives CDR1 SGHDT, CDR2 YYEEEE. This CDR3 region has 11 residues. The CDR3 here is CASSSEGRDYF. The CDR3 nucleotides are TGTGCCAGCAGCTCGGAGGGCAGGGACTACTTC.

The genes are TRBV19 and TRBJ2-3; 11 bases agree with TRBD2. The ends lost 7 bases at V and 2 bases at J; junction bases unmatched: 8. The germline V gene has CDR1 LNHDA and CDR2 SQIVND (reference sequence). The CDR3 sequence is 16 residues long. The CDR3 region is CASTPGLADYTDTQYF. The CDR3 DNA sequence: TGTGCCAGTACCCCGGGACTAGCGGATTACACAGATACGCAGTATTTT. Variable domain in full (rest from reference TRBV19 and TRBJ2-3): DGGITQSPKYLFRKEGQNVTLSCEQNLNHDAMYWYRQDPGQGLRLIYYSQIVNDFQKGDIAEGYSVSREKKESFPLTVTSAQKNPTAFYLCASTPGLADYTDTQYFGPGTRLTVL.

The gene calls are TRBV9 and TRBJ2-3; possible D gene TRBD2, 7 bases. Germline-derived CDR1 and CDR2 are SGDLS and YYNGEE. Trimming cost V 2 bases and J 7 bases, with 14 bases left between them. CDR3 length equals 14 residues. The CDR3 sequence: CASSVRGGKNTQYF. The CDR3 coding sequence is TGTGCCAGCAGCGTTAGGGGGGGCAAAAATACGCAGTATTTT.

The rearrangement joins TRBV6-5 to TRBJ2-5; tentative D call: TRBD1 (6 bases). This CDR3 has 15 residues. Looked up from germline, CDR1 is MNHEY and CDR2 is SVGAGI. V lost 2 bases and J 1 base, leaving 11 bases between the germline ends. Written as DNA, the CDR3 is TGTGCCAGCAGTTACAGTGCAGGGGTCCAAGAGACCCAGTACTTC. Its protein product is CASSYSAGVQETQYF.

This clone was seen a single time. The chain employs TRBV6-2 or TRBV6-3 and TRBJ2-3, with D hard to call. Germline-derived CDR1 and CDR2 are MNHEY and SVGEGT. The V gene lost 3 bases and the J gene lost 5 bases, with 9 bases spanning the gap. The CDR3 spans 13 residues. CDR3 region: CASSYLRRDTQYF. The CDR3 DNA reads as TGTGCCAGCAGTTATCTTAGAAGAGATACGCAGTATTTT.

The rearrangement uses TRBV7-6 and TRBJ2-7; D gene unclear. Deletions cut 3 bases from V and 5 bases from J, with 14 bases between. This CDR3 has 14 amino acids. Germline V CDR1 and CDR2: SGHVS, FNYEAQ. The CDR3 loop is CASSLSMLSDEQYF. CDR3 nucleotides: TGTGCCAGCAGCTTGTCCATGCTCTCAGACGAGCAGTACTTC. The whole variable domain, filled in from reference TRBV7-6 and TRBJ2-7, reads GAGVSQSPRYKVTKRGQDVALRCDPISGHVSLYWYRQALGQGPEFLTYFNYEAQQDKSGLPNDRFSAERPEGSISTLTIQRTEQRDSAMYRCASSLSMLSDEQYFGPGTRLTVT.